Listed here are 30 T cell receptor beta chains from one sample, sequenced in a study of cytomegalovirus exposure and HLA in healthy donors. Clones were read by immunoSEQ multiplex PCR, and TCRdb kept only the in-frame ones, dropping some. The sample lists 250,000 to 400,000 clones; approximately 91% were seen once. Sequences were obtained from PBMCs. The receptors here all came from a man under 40 in good health and CMV-seronegative.

CDR3 amino acids: CASSSPGQDLTGELFF. The CDR3 DNA is TGTGCCAGCAGCTCTCCGGGACAGGACCTCACCGGGGAGCTGTTTTTT. The chain combines TRBV5-4 with TRBJ2-2; 8 bases fit TRBD1. The germline V gene encodes CDR1 SGHNT and CDR2 YYREEE (reference sequence). Germline trimming cut 3 bases from V and 4 bases from J; bases unmatched to any gene: 8. The CDR3 is 16 amino acids.

In the case of this clone: The junction differs from germline at one of its ends, possibly a read error. V and J are TRBV11-2 and TRBJ2-5; TRBD2 aligns across 11 bases. The CDR3 sequence is 15 residues long. CDR1 and CDR2 (germline): SGHAT, FQNNGV. In DNA form, the CDR3 reads TGTGCCAGCAGCCCTTGGACTAGCGGGCAAGAGGCCCAGTACTTC. This gives the protein CASSPWTSGQEAQYF.

This clone was seen only once. This sequence joins TRBV27 and TRBJ2-7; D gene ambiguous. The CDR3 totals 13 residues. Trimming removed 4 bases at V and 3 bases at J, with 10 bases between. CDR1 and CDR2 from the germline V gene are MNHEY and SMNVEV (reference sequence). The CDR3 coding sequence is TGTGCCAGCAGTTATGCAACCAGCTACGAGCAGTACTTC. Encoded protein: CASSYATSYEQYF.

This chain uses TRBV5-1 with TRBJ2-3; 9 bases align to TRBD1. V gave up 5 bases and J gave up 2 bases; unmatched junction bases: 9. This CDR3 comprises 16 residues. In germline, CDR1 is SGHRS, CDR2 YFSETQ. This CDR3 is CASSRWTGDYTDTQYF. The CDR3 DNA reads as TGCGCCAGCAGTCGCTGGACAGGGGACTACACAGATACGCAGTATTTT.

The V and J genes are TRBV30 and TRBJ1-2; 10 bases are a match to TRBD1. The CDR3 has 14 amino acids. V gave up 4 bases and J gave up 7 bases; unmatched junction bases: 9. CDR1 and CDR2 (germline): GTSNPN, SVGIG (reference sequence). The DNA of the CDR3 is TGTGCCTGGAACACCGGGACAGGGGTATTTGGCTACACCTTC. Protein product: CAWNTGTGVFGYTF.

The chain recombines TRBV6-4 with TRBJ2-3; the match to TRBD2 covers 10 bases. V was pared by 4 bases and J by 2 bases, with 6 bases of the junction left unmatched. Per the germline V gene, CDR1 is MRHNA and CDR2 is SNTAGT. There are 16 residues in the CDR3. CDR3 bases: TGTGCCAGCAGTGTCGAAGCGGGGGGGTTCACAGATACGCAGTATTTT. Protein sequence: CASSVEAGGFTDTQYF.

This clone was found once. The CDR3 DNA reads TGTGCCTGGAGTGACACCTACGAGCAGTACTTC. Its translation is CAWSDTYEQYF. The chain links TRBV30 to TRBJ2-7; D is unresolved. The CDR3 runs 11 residues. Trimming removed 1 base from V and 2 bases from J, with 3 bases in between. CDR1 is GTSNPN and CDR2 is SVGIG in the germline V gene (reference sequence). The complete variable domain, with remaining parts taken from reference TRBV30 and TRBJ2-7, reads SQTIHQWPATLVQPVGSPLSLECTVEGTSNPNLYWYRQAAGRGLQLLFYSVGIGQISSEVPQNLSASRPQDRQFILSSKKLLLSDSGFYLCAWSDTYEQYFGPGTRLTVT.

The chain links TRBV5-6 to TRBJ2-3; 12 nucleotides line up with TRBD1. The CDR3 is 19 residues long. The J segment lost 4 bases and the V segment lost 7 bases, leaving 19 bases of the junction unmatched. Germline V gene data show CDR1 as SGHDT and CDR2 as YYEEEE. The CDR3 reads CASAKGTGGLSNRADTQYF. CDR3 nucleotides: TGTGCCAGCGCGAAGGGGACAGGGGGCCTTAGTAACCGGGCAGATACGCAGTATTTT. The complete variable domain, with remaining parts taken from reference TRBV5-6 and TRBJ2-3, reads DAGVTQSPTHLIKTRGQQVTLRCSPKSGHDTVSWYQQALGQGPQFIFQYYEEEERQRGNFPDRFSGHQFPNYSSELNVNALLLGDSALYLCASAKGTGGLSNRADTQYFGPGTRLTVL.

The chain recombines TRBV5-1 with TRBJ2-7, with 8 bases matching TRBD1. Trimming removed 0 bases from V and 6 bases from J; junction bases left unmatched: 8. This CDR3 region has 15 residues. Germline CDR1 SGHRS, CDR2 YFSETQ. CDR3 bases: TGCGCCAGCAGCTTGGCATGGACAGGGTCGAGCGAGCAGTACTTC. This gives the protein CASSLAWTGSSEQYF. Full variable domain (missing parts from reference TRBV5-1 and TRBJ2-7): KAGVTQTPRYLIKTRGQQVTLSCSPISGHRSVSWYQQTPGQGLQFLFEYFSETQRNKGNFPGRFSGRQFSNSRSEMNVSTLELGDSALYLCASSLAWTGSSEQYFGPGTRLTVT.

The J gene is TRBJ1-3, the V gene TRBV2, with 7 bases fitting TRBD1. Germline CDR1 is SNHLY and CDR2 is FYNNEI. The V segment lost 3 bases and the J segment 0 bases; nucleotides outside the gene matches: 2. CDR3 length: 15 residues. The CDR3 spells CASSDGDSSGNTIYF. The CDR3 region has the DNA TGTGCCAGCAGTGATGGGGACAGCTCTGGAAACACCATATATTTT.

The chain has TRBV7-9 and TRBJ2-5; D gene ambiguous. The ends were cut back, 1 base at V and 4 bases at J, with 10 bases in the middle. The CDR3 spans 14 residues. The germline CDR1 and CDR2 sequences are SEHNR and FQNEAQ (reference sequence). The CDR3 DNA follows: TGTGCCAGCAGCTTAGTTAGCACTCGAGAGACCCAGTACTTC. This codes for CASSLVSTRETQYF. The full variable domain, in which reference TRBV7-9 and TRBJ2-5 provide the parts outside the CDR3, is DTGVSQNPRHKITKRGQNVTFRCDPISEHNRLYWYRQTLGQGPEFLTYFQNEAQLEKSRLLSDRFSAERPKGSFSTLEIQRTEQGDSAMYLCASSLVSTRETQYFGPGTRLLVL.

This chain joins TRBV18 and TRBJ1-6, with D perhaps TRBD1 (5 bases). The V end was cut by 4 bases, the J end by 14 bases, with 12 bases between. This CDR3 is built from 12 residues. Germline V gene lookup returns CDR1 KGHSH and CDR2 LQKENI. The CDR3 DNA reads TGTGCCAGCTCACTCGACAGCGGGGCCCTCCACTTT. Translating it yields CASSLDSGALHF.

The chain combines TRBV5-8 with TRBJ1-1, with 9 positions matching TRBD1. Unmatched junction bases numbered 6, after V lost 0 bases and J lost 0 bases. The germline V gene encodes CDR1 SGHTS and CDR2 YDEGEE. The CDR3 length is 17 residues. The CDR3 sequence is CASSLEGTGRVNTEAFF. CDR3 sequence (DNA): TGTGCCAGCAGCTTGGAAGGGACAGGGAGGGTGAACACTGAAGCTTTCTTT.

This clone was seen more than once but under ten times. This chain links TRBV27 with TRBJ2-4, with 7 bases aligning to TRBD1. Trimming cost V 3 bases and J 1 base; bases outside gene matches: 6. This CDR3 is 16 amino acids long. CDR1 MNHEY and CDR2 SMNVEV come from the germline V gene (reference sequence). CDR3 sequence: CASSFHRGLAKNIQYF. The DNA for the CDR3 is TGTGCCAGCAGTTTCCACAGGGGCTTGGCCAAAAACATTCAGTACTTC.

V gene TRBV7-9 combines with J gene TRBJ2-7, with 10 bases fitting TRBD2. CDR3 length equals 17 residues. Germline-derived CDR1 and CDR2 are SEHNR and FQNEAQ (reference sequence). Unmatched junction bases numbered 8, after V lost 3 bases and J lost 0 bases. The CDR3 region has the DNA TGTGCCAGCAGCTTCGAGCGGGGGGGCCCGAGCTCCTACGAGCAGTACTTC. As protein: CASSFERGGPSSYEQYF.

This chain uses TRBV29-1 with TRBJ1-2; 8 nucleotides align to TRBD1. The CDR3 length is 16 residues. Germline CDR1 SQVTM, CDR2 ANQGSEA. After removal of 3 bases from V and 8 bases from J, the junction contained 17 bases not matched to a gene. CDR3 in DNA: TGCAGCGTTGACAGGACAGGGACTAATCCCTTAGGCGGCTACACCTTC. It translates to CSVDRTGTNPLGGYTF.

This rearrangement joins TRBV5-1 to TRBJ1-2; no definite D call. This CDR3 spans 15 amino acids. V lost 4 bases, J lost 2 bases, and 15 bases lay in between. Germline V lookup: CDR1 SGHRS, CDR2 YFSETQ. The CDR3 here is CASSPRAGNNYGYTF. CDR3 nucleotides: TGCGCCAGCAGCCCGAGGGCCGGGAACAACTATGGCTACACCTTC. Supplemented by reference TRBV5-1 and TRBJ1-2, the full variable domain reads KAGVTQTPRYLIKTRGQQVTLSCSPISGHRSVSWYQQTPGQGLQFLFEYFSETQRNKGNFPGRFSGRQFSNSRSEMNVSTLELGDSALYLCASSPRAGNNYGYTFGSGTRLTVV.

This chain joins TRBV10-1 and TRBJ2-2; 7 positions agree with TRBD1. The trim removed 8 bases at V and 5 bases at J, leaving 8 bases unmatched. The CDR3 is made up of 14 amino acids. Germline CDR1 is WNHNN and CDR2 is SYGVQD (reference sequence). The CDR3 sequence is CASSTGSETGELFF. CDR3 bases: TGCGCCAGCTCGACAGGGTCGGAGACCGGGGAGCTGTTTTTT.

V and J are TRBV6-6 and TRBJ1-2; 10 positions match TRBD1. Germline values: CDR1 MNHNY, CDR2 SVGAGI (reference sequence). The CDR3 has 15 residues. With 4 bases clipped from V and 6 bases from J, the junction kept 8 bases outside the gene matches. In nucleotides, the CDR3 is TGTGCCAGCAGTTTCTCCGGGACAGGGGTAGATGGCTACACCTTC. Its translation is CASSFSGTGVDGYTF.

This sequence joins TRBV5-1 and TRBJ2-1; 9 bases line up with TRBD2. This CDR3 is built from 13 residues. Losses at the gene ends were 4 bases for V and 10 bases for J; bases not matched to a gene: 6. Germline V gene data show CDR1 as SGHRS and CDR2 as YFSETQ. CDR3 nucleotides: TGCGCCAGCAGCCTCCTGAGCGGGGGGGAGCAGTTCTTC. Translated: CASSLLSGGEQFF.

The chain has TRBV18 and TRBJ2-7; TRBD2 matches 12 bases. CDR3 length: 15 residues. The V segment lost 6 bases and the J segment 3 bases; nucleotides outside the gene matches: 6. Looked up from germline, CDR1 is KGHSH and CDR2 is LQKENI. The CDR3 DNA reads as TGTGCCAGCTCCGCGACTAGCGGGGGCAACTACGAGCAGTACTTC. As protein: CASSATSGGNYEQYF.

A few counts support this clone. Distinct nucleotide sequences in the sample also encode this CDR3. The chain combines TRBV6-1 with TRBJ2-7; the D is unclear. Between the trimmed V and J ends, which lost 0 bases and 2 bases, there was a span of 8 bases. CDR3 length: 14 amino acids. CDR1 MNHNS and CDR2 SASEGT come from the germline V gene. The CDR3 DNA sequence: TGTGCCAGCAGTGAAGCCGGCAGGACCTACGAGCAGTACTTC. The encoded protein is CASSEAGRTYEQYF.

This sequence joins TRBV19 and TRBJ1-2; no definite D call. CDR3 size: 13 residues. V lost 1 base to trimming and J lost 7 bases, with 10 bases between them. The germline V gene encodes CDR1 LNHDA and CDR2 SQIVND (reference sequence). The CDR3 DNA reads as TGTGCCAGTAGTATAGGGGCAGCGGGTGGCTACACCTTC. It is translated as CASSIGAAGGYTF. Filled out from reference TRBV19 and TRBJ1-2, the complete variable domain reads DGGITQSPKYLFRKEGQNVTLSCEQNLNHDAMYWYRQDPGQGLRLIYYSQIVNDFQKGDIAEGYSVSREKKESFPLTVTSAQKNPTAFYLCASSIGAAGGYTFGSGTRLTVV.

This clone turned up a few times. The chain employs TRBV18 and TRBJ1-2, with D uncertain. CDR3 size: 12 residues. Germline-derived CDR1 and CDR2 are KGHSH and LQKENI. V dropped 1 base and J dropped 8 bases, with 8 bases sitting between them. The CDR3 bases are TGTGCCAGCTCACCACTGGGCAACGGCTACACCTTC. Amino acids: CASSPLGNGYTF.

This clone was detected once. The rearrangement joins TRBV7-9 to TRBJ1-4; 9 nucleotides line up with TRBD1. Germline V gives CDR1 SEHNR, CDR2 FQNEAQ (reference sequence). The trim removed 4 bases at V and 7 bases at J, leaving 4 bases unmatched. The CDR3 length is 14 residues. The CDR3 here is CASSSTGGSEKLFF. For the CDR3, the DNA is TGTGCCAGCAGCTCGACAGGGGGTTCTGAAAAACTGTTTTTT.

V is TRBV4-2 and J is TRBJ2-7; possible D gene TRBD2, 6 bases. V was pared by 4 bases and J by 4 bases, with 17 bases between. Germline V gives CDR1 LGHNA, CDR2 YNFKEQ. The CDR3 sequence is 15 residues long. The CDR3 sequence is CASSPEWGVGYEQYF. DNA for the CDR3: TGTGCCAGCAGCCCCGAATGGGGGGTTGGGTACGAGCAGTACTTC.

This sequence joins TRBV25-1 and TRBJ1-2; TRBD1 matches at 7 bases. Germline loops: CDR1 MGHDK, CDR2 SYGVNS. After removal of 9 bases from V and 4 bases from J, the junction contained 8 bases not matched to a gene. The CDR3 sequence is 13 residues long. CDR3 DNA sequence: TGTGCCAGTGGACAGGCGGAATTCTATGGCTACACCTTC. Translating it yields CASGQAEFYGYTF.

The chain is built from TRBV6-5 and TRBJ2-7, with 8 bases fitting TRBD1. The CDR3 has 15 amino acids. Per germline, CDR1 MNHEY and CDR2 SVGAGI. The J segment lost 2 bases and the V segment lost 5 bases, leaving 8 bases of the junction unmatched. CDR3 sequence: CASSGRYRGTYEQYF. CDR3 sequence (DNA): TGTGCCAGCAGTGGCCGGTACAGGGGGACCTACGAGCAGTACTTC.

V is TRBV19 and J is TRBJ2-3, with 12 bases fitting TRBD1. The CDR3 has 17 residues. J gave up 3 bases and V 5 bases, and 9 bases lay outside the gene matches. Germline-derived CDR1 and CDR2 are LNHDA and SQIVND (reference sequence). The CDR3 here is CASSVGTGGARTDTQYF. In DNA form, the CDR3 reads TGTGCCAGTAGTGTCGGGACAGGGGGCGCGAGAACAGATACGCAGTATTTT.

CDR3 sequence: CASSLGAGGFEKLFF. CDR3 in DNA: TGTGCCAGCAGCTTAGGAGCAGGGGGCTTTGAAAAACTGTTTTTT. The rearrangement uses TRBV7-9 and TRBJ1-4, with TRBD1 matching 8 bases. Germline lookup yields CDR1 SEHNR and CDR2 FQNEAQ (reference sequence). V lost 1 base to trimming and J lost 7 bases; unmatched junction nucleotides: 5. This CDR3 contains 15 residues.